This T cell receptor beta chain was recovered during a study of PD-L1 blockade in urothelial cancer. Study-wide background: Blood-derived samples held a median approximately 140,000 T cells.

The germline V gene encodes CDR1 MNHEY and CDR2 SMNVEV (reference sequence). The CDR3 is made up of 14 amino acids. V lost 6 bases and J lost 3; bases outside the gene matches: 8. Sequencing used immunoSEQ multiplex PCR; TCRdb keeps in-frame clones, though not all of them. The sample includes under 85,000 clones, approximately 90% of them seen just once. Time point denoted: peripheral blood 6 weeks after treatment start. The chain carries TRBV27 and TRBJ2-7, with 7 bases that match TRBD1. Specimen: PBMCs, collected around atezolizumab (anti-PD-L1) treatment. The TCR originated in a woman aged 80 or older with urothelial cancer. CDR3 sequence: CASSKVGQSYEQYF. The CDR3 region has the DNA TGTGCCAGCAGCAAGGTGGGACAGAGCTACGAGCAGTACTTC.